One sample yielded the 24 T cell receptor beta chains listed below, sequenced in a study of blood T cell repertoires in COVID-19. Only in-frame clones appear in the TCRdb table, and some are missing; sequencing was by immunoSEQ multiplex PCR. The profile shows a few hundred thousand clones, roughly 90% of them singletons. The sequencing input was peripheral blood. These TCRs come from a woman in her 30s with COVID-19, enrolled during active disease.

The chain recombines TRBV9 with TRBJ2-1; 10 nucleotides agree with TRBD2. The CDR3 covers 17 residues. V dropped 2 bases and J dropped 8; count of bases not matched to a gene: 13. Germline CDR1 and CDR2: SGDLS and YYNGEE. In DNA form, the CDR3 reads TGTGCCAGCAGCGTCCGAGGTTCCCTCAGCGGGAGGGATGAGCAGTTCTTC. Its protein is CASSVRGSLSGRDEQFF. The full variable domain, completed using reference TRBV9 and TRBJ2-1, is DSGVTQTPKHLITATGQRVTLRCSPRSGDLSVYWYQQSLDQGLQFLIQYYNGEERAKGNILERFSAQQFPDLHSELNLSSLELGDSALYFCASSVRGSLSGRDEQFFGPGTRLTVL.

This sequence joins TRBV11-2 and TRBJ1-5, with D tentatively TRBD1 (5 bases). The CDR3 is made up of 14 amino acids. In germline, CDR1 is SGHAT, CDR2 FQNNGV. V dropped 5 bases and J dropped 9 bases, with 17 bases sitting between them. The CDR3 protein is CASSLDRDDRPQHF. The CDR3 DNA follows: TGTGCCAGCAGCCTTGACAGAGACGACCGGCCCCAGCATTTT. The full variable domain, rest sourced from reference TRBV11-2 and TRBJ1-5, is EAGVAQSPRYKIIEKRQSVAFWCNPISGHATLYWYQQILGQGPKLLIQFQNNGVVDDSQLPKDRFSAERLKGVDSTLKIQPAKLEDSAVYLCASSLDRDDRPQHFGDGTRLSIL.

This clone occurred a few times. J is TRBJ2-7 and V is TRBV27, with no clear D. Germline loops: CDR1 MNHEY, CDR2 SMNVEV (reference sequence). The V end lost 2 bases, the J end lost 0 bases, and 8 bases lay between the germline ends. The CDR3 is 14 residues long. Here the CDR3 DNA reads TGTGCCAGCAGTTTAGCGGCAAGCTCCTACGAGCAGTACTTC. Translating gives CASSLAASSYEQYF.

V gene TRBV7-2 combines with J gene TRBJ2-1; 11 nucleotides align to TRBD2. Trimming removed 5 bases from V and 6 bases from J; junction bases left unmatched: 9. This CDR3 region has 16 residues. Germline CDR1 SGHTA, CDR2 FQGNSA. CDR3: CASSQGGTSGTNEQFF. The CDR3 DNA follows: TGTGCCAGCAGCCAAGGTGGGACTAGCGGCACCAATGAGCAGTTCTTC.

The CDR3 loop reads CASATTGDRTDTQYF. Written as DNA, the CDR3 is TGTGCTAGTGCCACAACAGGGGACCGCACAGATACGCAGTATTTT. The rearrangement joins TRBV12-5 to TRBJ2-3; TRBD1 aligns across 7 bases. The CDR3 spans 15 residues. Germline V gives CDR1 LGHNT, CDR2 FRNRAP. J was trimmed by 1 base and V by 7 bases; bases with no gene match: 8. The full variable domain, completed using reference TRBV12-5 and TRBJ2-3, is DARVTQTPRHKVTEMGQEVTMRCQPILGHNTVFWYRQTMMQGLELLAYFRNRAPLDDSGMPKDRFSAEMPDATLATLKIQPSEPRDSAVYFCASATTGDRTDTQYFGPGTRLTVL.

The V call is TRBV5-1, the J call TRBJ1-2; D is ambiguous. The CDR3 runs 13 residues. CDR1 and CDR2 (germline): SGHRS, YFSETQ. The V end was cut by 4 bases, the J end by 7 bases, with 14 bases between. The CDR3 coding sequence is TGCGCCAGCAGCGACGCCTCAGGTTTTGGCTACACCTTC. Its protein product is CASSDASGFGYTF.

Here the CDR3 DNA reads TGTGCCAGTAGCCCCCCGGGGGAGGGGCGAAGGAATTCACCCCTCCACTTT. Protein: CASSPPGEGRRNSPLHF. The chain uses TRBV19 and TRBJ1-6; D is perhaps TRBD1 (5 bases). Germline lookup yields CDR1 LNHDA and CDR2 SQIVND (reference sequence). Trimming pared 6 bases from V and 7 bases from J, leaving 22 bases between. This CDR3 region has 17 residues.

The rearrangement uses TRBV19 and TRBJ1-2, with 7 bases lining up with TRBD1. With 6 bases clipped from V and 8 bases from J, the junction kept 18 bases outside the gene matches. Germline CDR1 and CDR2: LNHDA and SQIVND (reference sequence). The CDR3 is 16 residues long. The CDR3 bases are TGTGCCAGTAGCCGTCCAAACCGACAGGGAGTGAAAGGCTACACCTTC. Translated: CASSRPNRQGVKGYTF.

The sample holds one count of this clone. The chain combines TRBV27 with TRBJ1-3; D not resolved. Germline V gives CDR1 MNHEY, CDR2 SMNVEV (reference sequence). The CDR3 sequence is 16 residues long. The ends were cut back, 5 bases at V and 4 bases at J, with 18 bases in the middle. As DNA, the CDR3 is TGTGCCAGCAGTCCCGGATGGGGAGGGTTCGGAAACACCATATATTTT. Residues: CASSPGWGGFGNTIYF.

The genes are TRBV5-1 and TRBJ2-1; tentatively, D is TRBD2 (5 bases). This CDR3 has 15 amino acids. Germline V lookup: CDR1 SGHRS, CDR2 YFSETQ. The V end was cut by 2 bases, the J end by 6 bases, with 15 bases between. Written as DNA, the CDR3 is TGCGCCAGCAGCTTTGAAGCGGCTAGCCGCAATGAGCAGTTCTTC. The encoded protein is CASSFEAASRNEQFF.

The chain carries TRBV6-1 and TRBJ1-2; D is perhaps TRBD1 (5 bases). This CDR3 is built from 15 residues. V lost 2 bases, J lost 4 bases, and 14 bases lay in between. CDR1 MNHNS and CDR2 SASEGT come from the germline V gene. CDR3 bases: TGTGCCAGCAGTGAAAGCGGGGCACACGTCTATGGCTACACCTTC. Its protein product is CASSESGAHVYGYTF.

V gene TRBV27 combines with J gene TRBJ2-7; no clear D gene. V shed 4 bases and J shed 4 bases, with 5 bases lying between them. Germline V lookup: CDR1 MNHEY, CDR2 SMNVEV (reference sequence). This CDR3 region has 11 residues. CDR3 protein: CASSSPYEQYF. In nucleotides, the CDR3 is TGTGCCAGCAGTTCCCCTTACGAGCAGTACTTC.

This clone showed up just a few times. This sequence joins TRBV5-6 and TRBJ1-6; TRBD1 matches 10 bases. Per the germline V gene, CDR1 is SGHDT and CDR2 is YYEEEE. With V trimmed by 4 bases and J by 5 bases, 3 bases remained unmatched. The CDR3 runs to 15 residues. The CDR3 nucleotides are TGTGCCAGCAGCCCGGACAGGGGGAATAATTCACCCCTCCACTTT. It codes for CASSPDRGNNSPLHF.

The chain links TRBV5-4 to TRBJ2-3, with D possibly matching TRBD1 (5 bases). This CDR3 has 13 residues. The germline V and J ends were trimmed by 0 bases and 6 bases, with 8 bases remaining between them. Germline V gives CDR1 SGHNT, CDR2 YYREEE (reference sequence). The CDR3 region is CASSLAPGDTQYF. CDR3 coding DNA: TGTGCCAGCAGCTTGGCGCCAGGGGATACGCAGTATTTT. Supplemented by reference TRBV5-4 and TRBJ2-3, the full variable domain reads ETGVTQSPTHLIKTRGQQVTLRCSSQSGHNTVSWYQQALGQGPQFIFQYYREEENGRGNFPPRFSGLQFPNYSSELNVNALELDDSALYLCASSLAPGDTQYFGPGTRLTVL.

The rearrangement joins TRBV28 to TRBJ1-4; the D gene is possibly TRBD1 (6 bases). This CDR3 comprises 18 residues. Trimming cost V 6 bases and J 8 bases, with 28 bases left between them. Germline-derived CDR1 and CDR2 are MDHEN and SYDVKM. In nucleotides, the CDR3 is TGTGCCAGCAGCCTACCCCCCCTGGGGGCTACAAAAAGGGAAAAACTGTTTTTT. Translated: CASSLPPLGATKREKLFF.

The chain employs TRBV11-2 and TRBJ2-1, with D possibly matching TRBD1 (6 bases). Trimming stripped 0 bases from V and 8 bases from J, with 11 bases between. Germline CDR1 is SGHAT and CDR2 is FQNNGV. This CDR3 region has 14 residues. The CDR3 DNA is TGTGCCAGCAGCTTAGATCAAGCAGGGGATGAGCAGTTCTTC. This translates into CASSLDQAGDEQFF.

The rearrangement uses TRBV5-4 and TRBJ2-2; D is perhaps TRBD1 (6 bases). The CDR3 has 15 amino acids. The V and J ends lost 1 base and 1 base respectively, with 8 bases between them. CDR1 is SGHNT and CDR2 is YYREEE in the germline V gene (reference sequence). CDR3 sequence reads: CASSLTTGNTGELFF. The CDR3 DNA reads as TGTGCCAGCAGCTTGACGACAGGGAACACCGGGGAGCTGTTTTTT.

This clone was seen more than once but under ten times. This chain uses TRBV30 with TRBJ2-7; the match to TRBD1 covers 12 bases. Trimming took 5 bases from V and 4 from J; bases not matched to a gene: 6. The CDR3 has 14 amino acids. The germline gives CDR1 GTSNPN, CDR2 SVGIG (reference sequence). The CDR3 here is CAWEGTGGSYEQYF. CDR3 DNA: TGTGCCTGGGAAGGGACAGGGGGCAGTTACGAGCAGTACTTC.

This sequence joins TRBV21-1 and TRBJ2-7; TRBD2 is the table's D call, not checked against the DNA. TRBV21-1 is a pseudogene locus. The CDR3 has 16 amino acids. CDR3 region: CASSKEALADTYEQYF. The CDR3 nucleotides read TGTGCCAGCAGCAAAGAGGCACTAGCGGATACCTACGAGCAGTACTTC.

The rearrangement uses TRBV5-4 and TRBJ2-3; 10 nucleotides agree with TRBD2. Trimming cost V 0 bases and J 5 bases; bases outside gene matches: 0. CDR3 size: 14 residues. The germline V gene has CDR1 SGHNT and CDR2 YYREEE (reference sequence). CDR3 in amino acids: CASSLASGRDTQYF. The CDR3 nucleotides are TGTGCCAGCAGCTTGGCTAGCGGGAGAGATACGCAGTATTTT.

The chain recombines TRBV28 with TRBJ1-4; D is perhaps TRBD1 (5 bases). V was shortened by 3 bases and J by 0 bases, with 11 bases between the two germline ends. From germline, CDR1 is MDHEN and CDR2 SYDVKM. There are 16 residues in the CDR3. The CDR3 coding sequence is TGTGCCAGCAGTTTCTGGCAGGGTGCAACTAATGAAAAACTGTTTTTT. Translation gives CASSFWQGATNEKLFF.

V usage is TRBV2 and J usage is TRBJ1-4, with a weak D call TRBD1 (6 bases). From germline, CDR1 is SNHLY and CDR2 FYNNEI. The ends were cut back, 7 bases at V and 5 bases at J, with 14 bases in the middle. CDR3 length: 14 amino acids. CDR3 coding DNA: TGTGCCAGCAACCCACAGGGTCTAAATGAAAAACTGTTTTTT. Its translation: CASNPQGLNEKLFF.

For the CDR3, the DNA is TGTGCCAGCTCACCAGGTGGACAATACACTGAAGCTTTCTTT. Translating gives CASSPGGQYTEAFF. The chain carries TRBV18 and TRBJ1-1; tentatively, D is TRBD1 (5 bases). CDR3 length equals 14 residues. CDR1 is KGHSH, CDR2 LQKENI, per germline. V lost 2 bases, J lost 3 bases, and 10 bases lay in between.

V gene TRBV5-1 combines with J gene TRBJ1-2; D is unclear. CDR1 and CDR2 (germline): SGHRS, YFSETQ. This CDR3 region has 13 residues. Trimming took 4 bases from V and 1 from J, leaving 8 bases between them. The CDR3: CASSPPSNYGYTF. DNA for the CDR3: TGCGCCAGCAGCCCTCCGAGTAACTATGGCTACACCTTC.